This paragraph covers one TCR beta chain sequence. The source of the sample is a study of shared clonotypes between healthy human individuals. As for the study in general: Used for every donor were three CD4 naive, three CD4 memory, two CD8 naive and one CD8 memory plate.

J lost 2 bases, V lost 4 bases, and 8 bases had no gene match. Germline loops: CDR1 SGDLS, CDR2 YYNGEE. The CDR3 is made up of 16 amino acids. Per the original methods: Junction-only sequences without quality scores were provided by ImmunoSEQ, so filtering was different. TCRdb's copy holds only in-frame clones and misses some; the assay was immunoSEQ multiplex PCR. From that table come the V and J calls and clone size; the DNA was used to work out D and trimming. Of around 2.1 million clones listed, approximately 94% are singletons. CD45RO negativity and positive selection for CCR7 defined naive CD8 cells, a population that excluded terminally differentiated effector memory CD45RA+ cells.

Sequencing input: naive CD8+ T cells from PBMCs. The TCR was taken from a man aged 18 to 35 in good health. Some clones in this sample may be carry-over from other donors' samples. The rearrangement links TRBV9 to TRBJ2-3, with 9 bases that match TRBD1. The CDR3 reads CASSQRGTGTTDTQYF. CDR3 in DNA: TGTGCCAGCAGCCAGAGGGGGACAGGGACCACAGATACGCAGTATTTT.